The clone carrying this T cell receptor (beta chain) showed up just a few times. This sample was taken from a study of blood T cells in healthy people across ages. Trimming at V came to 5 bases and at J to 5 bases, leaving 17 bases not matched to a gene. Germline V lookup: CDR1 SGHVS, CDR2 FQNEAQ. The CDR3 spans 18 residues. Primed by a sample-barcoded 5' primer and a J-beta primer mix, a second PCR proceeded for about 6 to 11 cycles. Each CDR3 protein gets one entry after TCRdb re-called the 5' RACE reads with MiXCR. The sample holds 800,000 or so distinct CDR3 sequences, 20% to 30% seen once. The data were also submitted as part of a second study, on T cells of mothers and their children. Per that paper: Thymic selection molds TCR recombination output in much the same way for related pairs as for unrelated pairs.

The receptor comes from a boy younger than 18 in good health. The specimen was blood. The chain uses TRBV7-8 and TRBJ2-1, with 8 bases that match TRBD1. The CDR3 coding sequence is TGTGCCAGCAGCGGAAGGACAGGGATTTTTGGTAGGAACAATGAGCAGTTCTTC. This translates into CASSGRTGIFGRNNEQFF.